The 20 T cell receptor beta chains below come from one sample, sequenced in a study of control samples from healthy donors and cancer patients. Repertoires were generated with immunoSEQ multiplex PCR, while TCRdb's copy carries only in-frame clones and drops some. The top ten clones hold over 12% of a sample with about 130,000 clones, about 95% of them seen once. The sample comprised PBMCs. The origin of the receptors is a man in his 60s with colorectal cancer.

This sequence joins TRBV10-3 and TRBJ2-7; 7 bases map to TRBD1. The germline CDR1 and CDR2 sequences are ENHRY and SYGVKD. The CDR3 contains 13 residues. Germline trimming cut 4 bases from V and 3 bases from J; bases unmatched to any gene: 3. The CDR3 is CAISVTGNYEQYF. The CDR3 DNA reads TGTGCCATCAGTGTGACAGGGAACTACGAGCAGTACTTC.

This chain connects TRBV19 to TRBJ1-1, with D tentatively TRBD1 (5 bases). The CDR3 runs to 13 residues. Trimming pared 10 bases from V and 0 bases from J, leaving 12 bases between. Looked up from germline, CDR1 is LNHDA and CDR2 is SQIVND (reference sequence). This chain's CDR3 is CATEGSLNTEAFF. For the CDR3, the DNA is TGTGCCACTGAGGGGAGTTTGAACACTGAAGCTTTCTTT.

J is TRBJ2-7 and V is TRBV27; 7 positions agree with TRBD2. Trimming took 0 bases from V and 0 from J; bases not matched to a gene: 2. This CDR3 comprises 15 residues. The germline V gene encodes CDR1 MNHEY and CDR2 SMNVEV (reference sequence). The CDR3 DNA is TGTGCCAGCAGTTTATCGGCTAGCGGCTCCTACGAGCAGTACTTC. The encoded protein is CASSLSASGSYEQYF.

The J gene is TRBJ1-5, the V gene TRBV27; D is perhaps TRBD1 (5 bases). The V end lost 2 bases, the J end lost 2 bases, and 10 bases lay between the germline ends. Germline values: CDR1 MNHEY, CDR2 SMNVEV (reference sequence). The CDR3 consists of 15 residues. CDR3 residues: CASSLEGIGNQPQHF. The CDR3 nucleotides are TGTGCCAGCAGTTTAGAGGGGATCGGCAATCAGCCCCAGCATTTT.

In DNA, the CDR3 is TGCGCCAGCAGCGTTGGGGACAGGGATAATTCACCCCTCCACTTT. This codes for CASSVGDRDNSPLHF. J is TRBJ1-6 and V is TRBV5-1; 9 bases match TRBD1. The germline V gene encodes CDR1 SGHRS and CDR2 YFSETQ. The junction had 4 bases not matched to a gene; V was cut back by 4 bases and J by 5 bases. This CDR3 region has 15 residues. The variable domain in full, with the rest retrieved from reference TRBV5-1 and TRBJ1-6, is KAGVTQTPRYLIKTRGQQVTLSCSPISGHRSVSWYQQTPGQGLQFLFEYFSETQRNKGNFPGRFSGRQFSNSRSEMNVSTLELGDSALYLCASSVGDRDNSPLHFGNGTRLTVT.

The chain couples TRBV19 to TRBJ2-7; tentatively, D is TRBD1 (7 bases). CDR3 length: 15 residues. Germline V gene lookup returns CDR1 LNHDA and CDR2 SQIVND (reference sequence). V was shortened by 1 base and J by 3 bases, with 13 bases between the two germline ends. The CDR3: CASSIGGDRSYEQYF. CDR3 sequence (DNA): TGTGCCAGTAGTATAGGGGGGGACAGAAGCTACGAGCAGTACTTC.

This rearrangement joins TRBV10-3 to TRBJ2-1, with 12 bases aligning to TRBD2. Looked up from germline, CDR1 is ENHRY and CDR2 is SYGVKD. This CDR3 region has 16 residues. J gave up 7 bases and V 4 bases, and 8 bases lay outside the gene matches. As DNA, the CDR3 is TGTGCCATCAGTGCCTACTCTAGCGGGGGGGGGAATGAGCAGTTCTTC. The encoded protein is CAISAYSSGGGNEQFF.

The chain links TRBV5-1 to TRBJ2-7; possibly TRBD1 for D (5 bases). V was pared by 0 bases and J by 0 bases, with 7 bases between. Germline V gene lookup returns CDR1 SGHRS and CDR2 YFSETQ. CDR3 length equals 14 residues. The CDR3 DNA follows: TGCGCCAGCAGCTTGGTCCAGGGCTCCTACGAGCAGTACTTC. Translation gives CASSLVQGSYEQYF.

The J gene is TRBJ1-1, the V gene TRBV5-1, with D possibly matching TRBD1 (5 bases). The germline V gene has CDR1 SGHRS and CDR2 YFSETQ. V was pared by 2 bases and J by 1 base, with 6 bases between. The CDR3 is 13 amino acids. CDR3 region: CASSFGGNTEAFF. The DNA of the CDR3 is TGCGCCAGCAGCTTCGGGGGGAACACTGAAGCTTTCTTT.

The chain uses TRBV18 and TRBJ1-2; 9 nucleotides agree with TRBD1. Germline CDR1 KGHSH, CDR2 LQKENI. The J segment lost 4 bases and the V segment lost 0 bases, leaving 3 bases of the junction unmatched. The CDR3 extends over 15 amino acids. The CDR3 sequence: CASSPPTGQGYGYTF. The CDR3 DNA sequence: TGTGCCAGCTCACCACCTACGGGACAGGGCTATGGCTACACCTTC.

V and J are TRBV5-1 and TRBJ2-7; D is uncertain. The CDR3 has 17 residues. CDR1 is SGHRS and CDR2 is YFSETQ in the germline V gene. V dropped 4 bases and J dropped 1 base, with 21 bases sitting between them. Here the CDR3 reads CASSPEAPGLSSYEQYF. The CDR3, as DNA: TGCGCCAGCAGCCCCGAGGCCCCCGGGCTAAGTTCCTACGAGCAGTACTTC.

The CDR3, as DNA: TGCGCCAGCAGCGTGGGGCCTGGGTCTGAAGCTTTCTTT. Encoded protein: CASSVGPGSEAFF. The rearrangement uses TRBV5-1 and TRBJ1-1, with a tentative D call TRBD1 (5 bases). V was trimmed by 4 bases and J by 6 bases, leaving 13 bases between them. CDR3 length: 13 amino acids. Germline CDR1 is SGHRS and CDR2 is YFSETQ.

This chain links TRBV18 with TRBJ2-1; TRBD2 is a possible D gene (6 bases). Trimming shortened V by 2 bases and J by 1 base, and 12 bases separated the two germline ends. CDR1 is KGHSH, CDR2 LQKENI, per germline. The CDR3 runs 16 residues. CDR3 bases: TGTGCCAGCTCACCAACCAGCGGGCGATCCTACAATGAGCAGTTCTTC. It yields the protein CASSPTSGRSYNEQFF.

The chain recombines TRBV5-1 with TRBJ2-5; no definite D call. Germline V CDR1 and CDR2: SGHRS, YFSETQ. The CDR3 is 15 residues long. Trimming removed 2 bases from V and 4 bases from J, with 15 bases in between. The CDR3 coding sequence is TGCGCCAGCAGCTTCATCCCGAGAGCGAGAGAGACCCAGTACTTC. Protein: CASSFIPRARETQYF.

The chain has TRBV5-5 and TRBJ1-4; no definite D call. The CDR3 covers 13 residues. Germline CDR1 and CDR2: SGHKS and YYEKEE (reference sequence). V shed 0 bases and J shed 8 bases, with 8 bases lying between them. The CDR3, as DNA: TGTGCCAGCAGCTTGGCTCCGGAGGAAAAACTGTTTTTT. Protein product: CASSLAPEEKLFF.

CDR3 in DNA: TGTGCCATCAGTGAGAGAGGACTGCTCCAGTACTTC. Protein sequence: CAISERGLLQYF. The rearrangement links TRBV10-3 to TRBJ2-5, with D tentatively TRBD2 (5 bases). The V gene lost 2 bases and the J gene lost 10 bases, with 11 bases spanning the gap. This CDR3 comprises 12 residues. Germline CDR1 ENHRY, CDR2 SYGVKD.

The chain uses TRBV29-1 and TRBJ2-2; tentative D call: TRBD2 (5 bases). The V gene lost 7 bases and the J gene lost 5 bases, with 14 bases spanning the gap. Germline values: CDR1 SQVTM, CDR2 ANQGSEA. The CDR3 is 13 residues long. The CDR3 spells CSARTRYTGELFF. The CDR3, as DNA: TGCAGCGCGCGCACTAGATATACCGGGGAGCTGTTTTTT.

V usage is TRBV7-9 and J usage is TRBJ2-5; D might be TRBD1 (6 bases). The V gene lost 5 bases and the J gene lost 0 bases, with 10 bases spanning the gap. This CDR3 comprises 14 residues. Germline values: CDR1 SEHNR, CDR2 FQNEAQ (reference sequence). CDR3 region: CASSPRDNQETQYF. CDR3 nucleotides: TGTGCCAGCAGCCCCCGGGACAACCAAGAGACCCAGTACTTC.

This clone was counted a single time. The chain combines TRBV19 with TRBJ2-6; D gene unclear. The CDR3 is 15 amino acids. V dropped 8 bases and J dropped 2 bases, with 13 bases sitting between them. Per the germline V gene, CDR1 is LNHDA and CDR2 is SQIVND (reference sequence). The CDR3 nucleotides are TGTGCCAGTCAACTCGACAAGACTGGGGCCAACGTCCTGACTTTC. Its protein product is CASQLDKTGANVLTF. The variable domain in full, with the rest retrieved from reference TRBV19 and TRBJ2-6, is DGGITQSPKYLFRKEGQNVTLSCEQNLNHDAMYWYRQDPGQGLRLIYYSQIVNDFQKGDIAEGYSVSREKKESFPLTVTSAQKNPTAFYLCASQLDKTGANVLTFGAGSRLTVL.

This rearrangement joins TRBV6-6 to TRBJ1-6; D might be TRBD1 (5 bases). The V end lost 2 bases, the J end lost 7 bases, and 12 bases lay between the germline ends. This CDR3 contains 15 residues. The germline gives CDR1 MNHNY, CDR2 SVGAGI (reference sequence). The CDR3 here is CASSYQWGNNSPLHF. In DNA, the CDR3 is TGTGCCAGCAGTTACCAATGGGGGAACAATTCACCCCTCCACTTT.